This T cell receptor beta chain derives from a study of T-cell reconstitution after alpha-beta-depleted transplantation in children. Study-wide results and caveats: Where alpha-beta T cells came from about two months after transplant was reportedly several hundred expanded graft clones. It was surviving recipient T cells and thymic progenitors that gave some patients high TCRbeta diversity at day 60. By one year post-transplant, T-cell counts and diversity largely arose from T cells that were newly produced.

J was trimmed by 4 bases and V by 5 bases; bases with no gene match: 6. This CDR3 region has 15 residues. Per the germline V gene, CDR1 is SEHNR and CDR2 is FQNEAQ (reference sequence). Unique molecular identifiers were incorporated when the TCRbeta library was constructed. TCRdb independently ran MiXCR on the PCR reads; one entry per CDR3 protein. Of some 140,000 distinct CDR3 sequences listed, about 9.9% are singletons. Note on this clonotype: The target antigen is unknown.

The sequencing here drew on PBMCs, mostly from graft donor cells, taken 180 days after TCRalphabeta/CD19-depleted stem cell transplant. This clonotype was obtained from a girl under three years old who had a stem cell transplant for combined immunodeficiency, so the T cells may come from the graft donor. This rearrangement joins TRBV7-9 to TRBJ2-1, with TRBD1 matching 9 bases. This CDR3 reads CASSPTGGYYNEQFF. As DNA, the CDR3 is TGTGCCAGCAGCCCAACAGGGGGCTATTACAATGAGCAGTTCTTC.